Each of the 23 T cell receptor beta chains below was sequenced from the same sample in a study of cytotoxic CD8 clonotypes in ibrutinib-treated CLL. The method was immunoSEQ multiplex PCR; TCRdb's version includes in-frame clones alone and lacks a portion of them. The data hold more than 110,000 clones, with 75% to 95% observed a single time. The sample in question was PBMCs, obtained after 12 months of ibrutinib treatment. Receptors were obtained from a human donor with chronic lymphocytic leukemia.

The chain has TRBV28 and TRBJ2-2; D ambiguous. The CDR3 has 18 amino acids. CDR1 MDHEN and CDR2 SYDVKM come from the germline V gene. V lost 4 bases and J lost 0, with 18 bases in between. CDR3: CASSSFGRVTANTGELFF. As DNA, the CDR3 is TGTGCCAGCAGTTCGTTTGGACGTGTGACCGCGAACACCGGGGAGCTGTTTTTT.

The CDR3: CASSLASGEGGYTF. The CDR3 DNA reads TGCGCCAGCAGCTTGGCCAGTGGGGAAGGCGGCTACACCTTC. The V and J genes are TRBV5-1 and TRBJ1-2; no reliable D call. This CDR3 spans 14 amino acids. V was pared by 0 bases and J by 8 bases, with 14 bases between. Germline values: CDR1 SGHRS, CDR2 YFSETQ.

This sequence joins TRBV6-5 and TRBJ2-5, with TRBD2 as a possible D gene (5 bases). Trimming stripped 5 bases from V and 5 bases from J, with 12 bases between. Germline lookup yields CDR1 MNHEY and CDR2 SVGAGI. This CDR3 is 13 amino acids long. This CDR3 is CASSPTRVETQYF. The CDR3, as DNA: TGTGCCAGCAGTCCCACGAGGGTGGAGACCCAGTACTTC.

V gene TRBV28 combines with J gene TRBJ2-2; tentative D call: TRBD1 (5 bases). CDR1 is MDHEN and CDR2 is SYDVKM in the germline V gene. The V end lost 2 bases, the J end lost 5 bases, and 9 bases lay between the germline ends. CDR3 length: 14 amino acids. CDR3 bases: TGTGCCAGCAGTTTAGCCAGGGAAACCGGGGAGCTGTTTTTT. Protein sequence: CASSLARETGELFF.

This rearrangement joins TRBV7-9 to TRBJ1-2; D might be TRBD1 (6 bases). The V gene's germline CDR1 is SEHNR and CDR2 FQNEAQ (reference sequence). The CDR3 sequence is 16 residues long. Trimming removed 6 bases from V and 8 bases from J, with 25 bases in between. The CDR3 DNA is TGTGCCAGCAGTTCACTCACAGGACAGCGCTCAAGAGGCTACACCTTC. Translating it yields CASSSLTGQRSRGYTF.

V is TRBV20-1 and J is TRBJ2-7; D gene uncertain. Germline assignment: CDR1 DFQATT and CDR2 SNEGSKA (reference sequence). CDR3 length equals 11 residues. With 3 bases removed from V and 4 bases from J, the gap between germline ends came to 7 bases. CDR3 DNA sequence: TGCAGTGCTAGGGGCCTGTACGAGCAGTACTTC. Translating gives CSARGLYEQYF.

This chain links TRBV7-2 with TRBJ2-2; D gene unclear. Trimming removed 1 base at V and 0 bases at J, with 9 bases between. Germline V CDR1 and CDR2: SGHTA, FQGNSA. The CDR3 runs 16 residues. DNA for the CDR3: TGTGCCAGCAGCTTAGTGCGGACCTCGAACACCGGGGAGCTGTTTTTT. Protein: CASSLVRTSNTGELFF.

This chain joins TRBV29-1 and TRBJ2-2; the match to TRBD2 covers 13 bases. Losses at the gene ends were 7 bases for V and 7 bases for J; bases not matched to a gene: 9. In germline, CDR1 is SQVTM, CDR2 ANQGSEA. There are 15 residues in the CDR3. CDR3 nucleotide sequence: TGCAGCGGGCTGGGACTAGCGGGAAAGGACGGGGAGCTGTTTTTT. This sequence encodes CSGLGLAGKDGELFF.

The J gene is TRBJ2-1, the V gene TRBV7-9; 7 bases align to TRBD2. The CDR3 is 16 residues long. The junction had 10 bases not matched to a gene; V was cut back by 3 bases and J by 5 bases. Germline V gives CDR1 SEHNR, CDR2 FQNEAQ (reference sequence). CDR3 amino acids: CASSFPEAGKNNEQFF. As DNA, the CDR3 is TGTGCCAGCAGCTTCCCCGAAGCGGGAAAGAACAATGAGCAGTTCTTC. The full variable domain, with the rest looked up from reference TRBV7-9 and TRBJ2-1, is DTGVSQNPRHKITKRGQNVTFRCDPISEHNRLYWYRQTLGQGPEFLTYFQNEAQLEKSRLLSDRFSAERPKGSFSTLEIQRTEQGDSAMYLCASSFPEAGKNNEQFFGPGTRLTVL.

The genes are TRBV28 and TRBJ1-4, with D unclear. Trimming stripped 3 bases from V and 6 bases from J, with 2 bases between. The CDR3 length is 11 residues. Germline assignment: CDR1 MDHEN and CDR2 SYDVKM. For the CDR3, the DNA is TGTGCCAGCAGTTTCTATGAAAAACTGTTTTTT. This encodes CASSFYEKLFF.

The chain has TRBV6-4 and TRBJ1-1; 7 nucleotides line up with TRBD1. The CDR3 has 14 amino acids. In germline, CDR1 is MRHNA, CDR2 SNTAGT. J was trimmed by 5 bases and V by 6 bases; bases with no gene match: 9. The CDR3 DNA reads as TGTGCCAGCAGGGATACCGACAGGGCGACTGAAGCTTTCTTT. It is translated as CASRDTDRATEAFF.

This chain connects TRBV5-4 to TRBJ2-2; possible D gene TRBD2, 6 bases. The CDR3 is 14 residues long. The V and J ends lost 5 bases and 6 bases respectively, with 14 bases between them. Germline CDR1 and CDR2: SGHNT and YYREEE (reference sequence). CDR3: CASRAERESGELFF. CDR3 sequence (DNA): TGTGCCAGCAGGGCGGAACGGGAGTCCGGGGAGCTGTTTTTT.

This clone was counted a few times. This chain's CDR3 is CASDRDSGGDTEAFF. The CDR3 DNA reads TGTGCCAGCGATCGGGATTCGGGAGGGGACACTGAAGCTTTCTTT. This chain connects TRBV6-6 to TRBJ1-1; a possible D gene is TRBD1 (5 bases). CDR1 MNHNY and CDR2 SVGAGI come from the germline V gene (reference sequence). The V end was cut by 8 bases, the J end by 3 bases, with 19 bases between. This CDR3 is 15 amino acids long.

The rearrangement links TRBV11-2 to TRBJ2-7; D is undetermined. The V end was cut by 5 bases, the J end by 3 bases, with 5 bases between. The CDR3 runs 11 residues. Germline V lookup: CDR1 SGHAT, CDR2 FQNNGV. The CDR3 loop reads CASSQSYEQYF. CDR3 nucleotide sequence: TGTGCCAGCAGCCAGAGCTACGAGCAGTACTTC.

This sequence joins TRBV9 and TRBJ2-7; D might be TRBD1 (6 bases). This CDR3 is 15 amino acids long. Germline V lookup: CDR1 SGDLS, CDR2 YYNGEE. V was cut by 0 bases and J by 2 bases, with 12 bases left in between. In nucleotides, the CDR3 is TGTGCCAGCAGCGTAGGTGGGACACTCGCCTACGAGCAGTACTTC. Encoded protein: CASSVGGTLAYEQYF.

The V and J genes are TRBV5-6 and TRBJ2-2, with a tentative D call TRBD1 (5 bases). The CDR3 has 15 residues. Trimming removed 0 bases from V and 5 bases from J, with 11 bases in between. Germline loops: CDR1 SGHDT, CDR2 YYEEEE. The CDR3, as DNA: TGTGCCAGCAGCTTGGAATCCAGGGTTACCGGGGAGCTGTTTTTT. Translation: CASSLESRVTGELFF.

This clone was picked up one time. The rearrangement uses TRBV30 and TRBJ2-2, with unresolved D. Germline values: CDR1 GTSNPN, CDR2 SVGIG (reference sequence). CDR3 length: 13 residues. Trimming removed 3 bases at V and 3 bases at J, with 8 bases between. CDR3 DNA sequence: TGTGCCTGGAGCCTGGAATACACCGGGGAGCTGTTTTTT. It encodes CAWSLEYTGELFF.

J is TRBJ1-5 and V is TRBV28; perhaps TRBD1 as D (6 bases). V was clipped by 5 bases and J by 5 bases, with 22 bases between them. CDR1 is MDHEN, CDR2 SYDVKM, per germline. The CDR3 has 17 amino acids. CDR3 DNA sequence: TGTGCCAGCAGTCCCCCGGGTAAGGGGGGGCGCGATCAGCCCCAGCATTTT. Translating it yields CASSPPGKGGRDQPQHF.

V is TRBV13 and J is TRBJ2-5; 10 bases map to TRBD2. With V trimmed by 5 bases and J by 4 bases, 13 bases remained unmatched. The CDR3 is made up of 17 amino acids. Germline loops: CDR1 PRHDT, CDR2 FYEKMQ (reference sequence). CDR3 bases: TGTGCCAGCAGCCCTCAGGTGGTAGCGGGAGGACGAGAGACCCAGTACTTC. Its translation: CASSPQVVAGGRETQYF.

The J gene is TRBJ2-7, the V gene TRBV27; 9 bases fit TRBD1. The CDR3 has 15 amino acids. V shed 6 bases and J 3 bases; nucleotides not matched to a gene: 9. Germline CDR1 and CDR2: MNHEY and SMNVEV (reference sequence). CDR3 amino acids: CASSRRPGQGYEQYF. DNA of the CDR3: TGTGCCAGCAGCCGACGGCCGGGACAGGGCTACGAGCAGTACTTC.

The chain employs TRBV29-1 and TRBJ2-1; TRBD2 matches 14 bases. Germline trimming cut 7 bases from V and 8 bases from J; bases unmatched to any gene: 16. Per germline, CDR1 SQVTM and CDR2 ANQGSEA. The CDR3 has 17 amino acids. CDR3: CSANPGTSGRIGDEQFF. The CDR3 DNA sequence: TGCAGCGCCAATCCCGGGACTAGCGGGAGAATCGGAGATGAGCAGTTCTTC.

This rearrangement joins TRBV29-1 to TRBJ2-5, with TRBD1 as a possible D gene (6 bases). This CDR3 contains 15 residues. Trimming took 5 bases from V and 0 from J, leaving 16 bases between them. Germline CDR1 reads SQVTM; CDR2 reads ANQGSEA. CDR3 sequence: CSVSTSGQYQETQYF. The DNA for the CDR3 is TGCAGCGTTTCGACGTCCGGACAGTACCAAGAGACCCAGTACTTC.

J is TRBJ1-1 and V is TRBV28; D gene unclear. CDR1 MDHEN and CDR2 SYDVKM come from the germline V gene. This CDR3 has 8 residues. V lost 8 bases, J lost 7 bases, and 2 bases lay in between. The CDR3 spells CASGEAFF. DNA of the CDR3: TGTGCCAGCGGTGAAGCTTTCTTT.